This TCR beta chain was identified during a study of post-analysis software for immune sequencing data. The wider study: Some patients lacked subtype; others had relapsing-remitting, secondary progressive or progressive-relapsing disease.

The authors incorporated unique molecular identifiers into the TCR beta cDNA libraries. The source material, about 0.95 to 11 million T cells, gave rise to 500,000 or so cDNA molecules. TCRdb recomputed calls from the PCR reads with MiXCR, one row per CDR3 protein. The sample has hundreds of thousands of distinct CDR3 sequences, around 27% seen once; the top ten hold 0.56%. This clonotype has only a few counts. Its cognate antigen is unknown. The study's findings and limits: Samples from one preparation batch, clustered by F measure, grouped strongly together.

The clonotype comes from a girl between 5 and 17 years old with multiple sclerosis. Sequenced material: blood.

This CDR3 is CASSRSGIGKNIQYF. The CDR3 nucleotides read TGCGCCAGCAGTCGGTCAGGGATAGGCAAAAACATTCAGTACTTC. The genes are TRBV5-1 and TRBJ2-4, with D maybe TRBD1 (5 bases). V lost 5 bases to trimming and J lost 3 bases, with 15 bases between them. Germline assignment: CDR1 SGHRS and CDR2 YFSETQ. This CDR3 comprises 15 residues.